Below, 30 T cell receptor beta chains from the same sample are listed, as sequenced in a study of OX40 agonist ivuxolimab in advanced cancers. TCRdb's table, derived via immunoSEQ multiplex PCR, lists solely in-frame clones and lacks some. The repertoire holds more than 40,000 clones, around nine tenths seen once, with about a tenth in the top ten. This sample comprised CD4+ or CD8+ T cells sorted from blood, obtained in a trial of the OX40 agonist ivuxolimab. These receptors were collected from an adult with an advanced solid tumor such as melanoma, head and neck, liver or kidney cancer.

The chain uses TRBV19 and TRBJ1-2, with a tentative D call TRBD1 (5 bases). CDR3 size: 15 residues. Germline V CDR1 and CDR2: LNHDA, SQIVND (reference sequence). Between the trimmed V and J ends, which lost 3 bases and 8 bases, there was a span of 19 bases. The CDR3 reads CASSIKGYDGMGYTF. CDR3 bases: TGTGCCAGTAGTATCAAGGGGTATGACGGAATGGGCTACACCTTC.

The chain is built from TRBV5-1 and TRBJ1-2, with no clear D. Germline V gives CDR1 SGHRS, CDR2 YFSETQ. This CDR3 contains 14 residues. The germline V and J ends were trimmed by 0 bases and 4 bases, with 10 bases remaining between them. The CDR3, as DNA: TGCGCCAGCAGCTTGGAGGGTCCCCCCTATGGCTACACCTTC. It translates to CASSLEGPPYGYTF.

This clone was recorded a few times. The V gene is TRBV27, the J gene TRBJ1-4; a weak D match, TRBD1 (6 bases). CDR3 length: 14 amino acids. V was shortened by 8 bases and J by 3 bases, with 13 bases between the two germline ends. Germline loops: CDR1 MNHEY, CDR2 SMNVEV (reference sequence). CDR3 loop: CASATGMPNEKLFF. CDR3 DNA: TGTGCCAGCGCAACAGGGATGCCTAATGAAAAACTGTTTTTT. Full variable domain (rest looked up from reference TRBV27 and TRBJ1-4): EAQVTQNPRYLITVTGKKLTVTCSQNMNHEYMSWYRQDPGLGLRQIYYSMNVEVTDKGDVPEGYKVSRKEKRNFPLILESPSPNQTSLYFCASATGMPNEKLFFGSGTQLSVL.

J is TRBJ1-1 and V is TRBV4-3; 9 bases line up with TRBD1. CDR1 and CDR2 from the germline V gene are LGHNA and YSLEER. CDR3 length: 15 amino acids. The trim removed 0 bases at V and 4 bases at J, leaving 3 bases unmatched. Here the CDR3 reads CASSQDGDRATEAFF. The DNA of the CDR3 is TGCGCCAGCAGCCAAGATGGGGACAGGGCCACTGAAGCTTTCTTT.

This chain connects TRBV6-6 to TRBJ1-5; weak D call: TRBD1 (5 bases). V dropped 2 bases and J dropped 1 base, with 12 bases sitting between them. CDR1 is MNHNY and CDR2 is SVGAGI in the germline V gene (reference sequence). The CDR3 extends over 16 amino acids. This CDR3 reads CASSYPRSGSNQPQHF. In DNA form, the CDR3 reads TGTGCCAGCAGTTACCCTCGGTCAGGGAGCAATCAGCCCCAGCATTTT.

The rearrangement uses TRBV6-5 and TRBJ1-1; D is unresolved. The CDR3 extends over 14 amino acids. Trimming pared 0 bases from V and 2 bases from J, leaving 7 bases between. The V gene's germline CDR1 is MNHEY and CDR2 SVGAGI. The CDR3 region has the DNA TGTGCCAGCAGTTACTCGATCAGTAACACTGAAGCTTTCTTT. It translates to CASSYSISNTEAFF.

The chain uses TRBV6-4 and TRBJ1-1; the D is unclear. In germline, CDR1 is MRHNA, CDR2 SNTAGT. The ends were cut back, 6 bases at V and 1 base at J, with 12 bases in the middle. The CDR3 is 14 residues long. CDR3 in amino acids: CASSPGPTNTEAFF. The CDR3 nucleotides are TGTGCCAGCAGCCCTGGGCCCACGAACACTGAAGCTTTCTTT.

This chain uses TRBV11-2 with TRBJ2-7; 9 bases agree with TRBD1. The CDR3 runs to 14 residues. V dropped 3 bases and J dropped 2; count of bases not matched to a gene: 2. Germline V gene data show CDR1 as SGHAT and CDR2 as FQNNGV. DNA for the CDR3: TGTGCCAGCAGCTTCGGGACAGGGACCTACGAGCAGTACTTC. Its protein is CASSFGTGTYEQYF.

The chain carries TRBV2 and TRBJ1-2; a possible D gene is TRBD1 (5 bases). V lost 9 bases to trimming and J lost 2 bases, with 16 bases between them. Germline V CDR1 and CDR2: SNHLY, FYNNEI. There are 14 residues in the CDR3. CDR3 nucleotides: TGTGCCAGGAGAAGGGACGGAGGAAACTATGGCTACACCTTC. It translates to CARRRDGGNYGYTF. The entire variable domain, with the rest obtained from reference TRBV2 and TRBJ1-2, is as follows: EPEVTQTPSHQVTQMGQEVILRCVPISNHLYFYWYRQILGQKVEFLVSFYNNEISEKSEIFDDQFSVERPDGSNFTLKIRSTKLEDSAMYFCARRRDGGNYGYTFGSGTRLTVV.

This rearrangement joins TRBV9 to TRBJ2-1; 13 nucleotides align to TRBD2. Germline CDR1 SGDLS, CDR2 YYNGEE. The CDR3 has 16 residues. Trimming cost V 4 bases and J 10 bases; bases outside gene matches: 11. The CDR3 nucleotides are TGTGCCAGCAGCCACAATCGACTAGCGGGGGGCGAGGAGCAGTTCTTC. This codes for CASSHNRLAGGEEQFF.

V usage is TRBV2 and J usage is TRBJ2-2; D gene unclear. This CDR3 region has 11 residues. V lost 6 bases and J 10 bases, leaving 9 bases between the germline ends. Germline loops: CDR1 SNHLY, CDR2 FYNNEI. This CDR3 is CASSRLKELFF. Here the CDR3 DNA reads TGTGCCAGCAGCCGGCTAAAGGAGCTGTTTTTT. Using reference TRBV2 and TRBJ2-2 for the parts outside the CDR3, the full variable domain is EPEVTQTPSHQVTQMGQEVILRCVPISNHLYFYWYRQILGQKVEFLVSFYNNEISEKSEIFDDQFSVERPDGSNFTLKIRSTKLEDSAMYFCASSRLKELFFGEGSRLTVL.

The J gene is TRBJ1-2, the V gene TRBV6-5; a possible D gene is TRBD1 (5 bases). Germline V gene sequence: CDR1 MNHEY, CDR2 SVGAGI. The V gene lost 4 bases and the J gene lost 7 bases, with 13 bases spanning the gap. CDR3 length: 13 residues. CDR3 nucleotide sequence: TGTGCCAGCAGTTTCGGACACCGAAGTGGCTACACCTTC. It translates to CASSFGHRSGYTF.

The V and J genes are TRBV18 and TRBJ2-2; 10 bases agree with TRBD2. The ends lost 0 bases at V and 6 bases at J; junction bases unmatched: 4. Per germline, CDR1 KGHSH and CDR2 LQKENI. The CDR3 totals 16 residues. CDR3 sequence reads: CASSPPETSGSGELFF. Written as DNA, the CDR3 is TGTGCCAGCTCACCACCGGAGACTAGCGGGTCCGGGGAGCTGTTTTTT.

The J gene is TRBJ1-5, the V gene TRBV7-9; D remains unclear. The germline V gene encodes CDR1 SEHNR and CDR2 FQNEAQ (reference sequence). This CDR3 is built from 14 residues. The V and J ends lost 5 bases and 7 bases respectively, with 15 bases between them. CDR3 coding DNA: TGTGCCAGCAGCACCGGACGGCGTAACCAGCCCCAGCATTTT. Translation gives CASSTGRRNQPQHF.

The chain recombines TRBV19 with TRBJ2-7, with D tentatively TRBD1 or TRBD2 (6 bases each). The length of the CDR3 is 15 residues. V lost 3 bases and J lost 0, with 12 bases in between. Germline-derived CDR1 and CDR2 are LNHDA and SQIVND (reference sequence). The CDR3 DNA sequence: TGTGCCAGTAGTATTTTCGGGGGCGGCTCCTACGAGCAGTACTTC. This translates into CASSIFGGGSYEQYF.

The chain joins TRBV9 to TRBJ1-2, with 7 bases matching TRBD1. V lost 2 bases, J lost 0 bases, and 7 bases stayed unmatched. The CDR3 runs to 16 residues. Germline CDR1 is SGDLS and CDR2 is YYNGEE. The CDR3 loop reads CASSVPRQGANYGYTF. CDR3 nucleotides: TGTGCCAGCAGCGTCCCAAGACAGGGCGCTAACTATGGCTACACCTTC.

This clone was observed a single time. The V call is TRBV4-2, the J call TRBJ1-1; no clear D. Germline-derived CDR1 and CDR2 are LGHNA and YNFKEQ. The CDR3 extends over 18 amino acids. Trimming cost V 1 base and J 4 bases, with 22 bases left between them. CDR3: CASSQAPLAVEGSTEAFF. The CDR3 DNA follows: TGTGCCAGCAGCCAAGCCCCGTTGGCAGTGGAAGGTAGCACTGAAGCTTTCTTT.

J is TRBJ2-7 and V is TRBV29-1, with 9 bases fitting TRBD2. From germline, CDR1 is SQVTM and CDR2 ANQGSEA. Losses at the gene ends were 6 bases for V and 3 bases for J; bases not matched to a gene: 6. The CDR3 sequence is 13 residues long. The CDR3 loop reads CSVAGGSNYEQYF. In DNA form, the CDR3 reads TGCAGCGTCGCGGGAGGGTCAAACTACGAGCAGTACTTC.

The chain has TRBV4-1 and TRBJ2-2, with D uncertain. Germline V CDR1 and CDR2: MGHRA, YSYEKL. The CDR3 spans 13 residues. The V and J ends lost 5 bases and 6 bases respectively, with 10 bases between them. The CDR3 reads CASSSTGAGELFF. The CDR3 DNA sequence: TGCGCCAGCAGCAGCACCGGAGCCGGGGAGCTGTTTTTT.

This chain uses TRBV4-3 with TRBJ2-7; TRBD1 matches 9 bases. V lost 4 bases, J lost 2 bases, and 3 bases stayed unmatched. The CDR3 extends over 14 amino acids. Germline loops: CDR1 LGHNA, CDR2 YSLEER. CDR3 nucleotide sequence: TGCGCCAGCAGCCCCCACAGGGGGCCCTACGAGCAGTACTTC. Amino acid sequence: CASSPHRGPYEQYF.

The chain joins TRBV7-3 to TRBJ2-7; 7 bases are a match to TRBD1. The CDR3 has 16 residues. V shed 5 bases, J shed 1 base, and the junction held 11 bases outside the gene matches. Germline assignment: CDR1 SGHTA and CDR2 FQGTGA. CDR3 DNA: TGTGCCAGCAGCCGAACGAGGGGGCGCGGTTCCTACGAGCAGTACTTC. Protein product: CASSRTRGRGSYEQYF.

A note on this clone: The identical CDR3 is also encoded by other nucleotide sequences in the sample. J is TRBJ2-7 and V is TRBV5-4; no reliable D call. In germline, CDR1 is SGHNT, CDR2 YYREEE (reference sequence). Trimming left V 4 bases short and J 0 bases short, with 5 bases between. The CDR3 contains 12 residues. The CDR3 DNA is TGTGCCAGCAGCCTCAGCTCCTACGAGCAGTACTTC. Its protein is CASSLSSYEQYF. Supplemented by reference TRBV5-4 and TRBJ2-7, the full variable domain reads ETGVTQSPTHLIKTRGQQVTLRCSSQSGHNTVSWYQQALGQGPQFIFQYYREEENGRGNFPPRFSGLQFPNYSSELNVNALELDDSALYLCASSLSSYEQYFGPGTRLTVT.

V and J are TRBV14 and TRBJ2-7; D is unresolved. This CDR3 region has 12 residues. Germline loops: CDR1 SGHDN, CDR2 FVKESK. V gave up 3 bases and J gave up 3 bases, with 6 bases separating them. CDR3 protein: CASSQVIYEQYF. The CDR3 coding sequence is TGTGCCAGCAGCCAGGTAATCTACGAGCAGTACTTC.

In its sample, this clone was seen once. CDR3 region: CATSSRGQETQYF. The CDR3 nucleotides read TGTGCCACCAGCAGCAGAGGACAAGAGACCCAGTACTTC. The gene calls are TRBV15 and TRBJ2-5; D not certain. Germline CDR1 reads LNHNV; CDR2 reads YYDKDF (reference sequence). The CDR3 sequence is 13 residues long. Trimming cost V 3 bases and J 2 bases, with 7 bases left between them.

This chain links TRBV9 with TRBJ2-5, with a weak D call TRBD2 (5 bases). The germline V and J ends were trimmed by 4 bases and 1 base, with 14 bases remaining between them. There are 15 residues in the CDR3. Germline CDR1 reads SGDLS; CDR2 reads YYNGEE. CDR3 sequence (DNA): TGTGCCAGCAGCCCTGGGGAGTGGGGCCAAGAGACCCAGTACTTC. Protein sequence: CASSPGEWGQETQYF. Variable domain in full (rest from reference TRBV9 and TRBJ2-5): DSGVTQTPKHLITATGQRVTLRCSPRSGDLSVYWYQQSLDQGLQFLIQYYNGEERAKGNILERFSAQQFPDLHSELNLSSLELGDSALYFCASSPGEWGQETQYFGPGTRLLVL.

This chain uses TRBV23-1 with TRBJ2-7; D is perhaps TRBD1 (5 bases). TRBV23-1 is assigned to the ORF class and has an uncertain function. Trimming removed 5 bases at V and 2 bases at J, with 16 bases between. The CDR3 covers 15 residues. The CDR3 protein is CASSEYQDRTYEQYF. The CDR3 DNA is TGCGCCAGCAGTGAATACCAAGACAGAACCTACGAGCAGTACTTC.

This clone was seen just once. The chain is built from TRBV9 and TRBJ2-1; either TRBD1 or TRBD2 may fit D (5 bases each). The CDR3 has 15 amino acids. CDR1 and CDR2 from the germline V gene are SGDLS and YYNGEE. Trimming pared 0 bases from V and 4 bases from J, leaving 11 bases between. DNA for the CDR3: TGTGCCAGCAGCGTAGAAGGGACGGGATACAATGAGCAGTTCTTC. This gives the protein CASSVEGTGYNEQFF.

Only a few counts were recorded for this clone. The chain is built from TRBV11-3 and TRBJ2-4; TRBD1 might be the D (6 bases). This CDR3 contains 18 residues. The V gene's germline CDR1 is SGHNT and CDR2 YENEEA. V lost 5 bases, J lost 0 bases, and 20 bases lay in between. The CDR3 sequence: CASSTRQDLDIAKNIQYF. Here the CDR3 DNA reads TGTGCCAGCAGCACCCGACAGGATCTAGATATAGCCAAAAACATTCAGTACTTC.

The V and J genes are TRBV11-3 and TRBJ2-1; TRBD2 might be the D (5 bases). Germline loops: CDR1 SGHNT, CDR2 YENEEA. This CDR3 spans 14 amino acids. Trimming took 5 bases from V and 7 from J, leaving 15 bases between them. This CDR3 reads CASSEFEGSNEQFF. CDR3 sequence (DNA): TGTGCCAGCAGCGAATTTGAGGGATCGAATGAGCAGTTCTTC.

The J gene is TRBJ1-1, the V gene TRBV7-3, with D unresolved. The CDR3 is 14 amino acids. Trimming took 0 bases from V and 2 from J, leaving 7 bases between them. The V gene's germline CDR1 is SGHTA and CDR2 FQGTGA. DNA for the CDR3: TGTGCCAGCAGCTTAACTTCCGGTAACACTGAAGCTTTCTTT. The encoded protein is CASSLTSGNTEAFF.